The T cell receptor (beta chain) described here comes from a study of blood T cell repertoires in COVID-19. About the research overall: Both acute and convalescent COVID-19 samples were obtained from the United States, Italy and Spain.

Per the original data handling: Estimates of nucleated cell counts were drawn from the amplification of reference gene primers. Assay used: immunoSEQ multiplex PCR; TCRdb lists only in-frame clones, some missing. V, J and clone size derive from that table, while D and trimming were established from the DNA sequence. The table has around 40,000 clones, 79% seen once. CDR3 length equals 19 residues. V dropped 5 bases and J dropped 2; count of bases not matched to a gene: 11. Germline V gene lookup returns CDR1 MNHEY and CDR2 SMNVEV (reference sequence). This sequence originates from a man in his 70s with acute or convalescent COVID-19. What was sequenced was peripheral blood. The chain carries TRBV27 and TRBJ2-3, with TRBD2 matching over 15 bases. CDR3 amino acids: CASSTGLAGGEWNTDTQYF. In DNA, the CDR3 is TGTGCCAGCAGTACCGGACTAGCGGGAGGGGAGTGGAACACAGATACGCAGTATTTT.